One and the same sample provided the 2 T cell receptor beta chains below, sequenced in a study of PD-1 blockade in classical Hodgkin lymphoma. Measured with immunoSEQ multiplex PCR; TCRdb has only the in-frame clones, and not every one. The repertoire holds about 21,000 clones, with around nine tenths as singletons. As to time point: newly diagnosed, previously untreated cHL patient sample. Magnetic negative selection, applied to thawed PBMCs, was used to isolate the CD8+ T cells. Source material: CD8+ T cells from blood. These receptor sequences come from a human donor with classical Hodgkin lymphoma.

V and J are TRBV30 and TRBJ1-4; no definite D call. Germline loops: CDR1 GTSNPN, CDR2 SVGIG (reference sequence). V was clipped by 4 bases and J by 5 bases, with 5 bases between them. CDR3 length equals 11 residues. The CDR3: CAWMGNEKLFF. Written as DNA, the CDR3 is TGTGCCTGGATGGGGAATGAAAAACTGTTTTTT.

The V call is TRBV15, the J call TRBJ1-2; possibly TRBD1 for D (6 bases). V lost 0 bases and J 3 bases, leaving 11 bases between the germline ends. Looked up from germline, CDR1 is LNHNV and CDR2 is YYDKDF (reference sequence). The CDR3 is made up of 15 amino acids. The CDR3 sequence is CATSREGGADYGYTF. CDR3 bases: TGTGCCACCAGCAGAGAGGGGGGCGCCGACTATGGCTACACCTTC.